The subject of this entry is one T cell receptor (beta chain). Other DNA sequences in the sample encode the same CDR3. Sequencing was performed with immunoSEQ multiplex PCR; in TCRdb, only in-frame clones are kept and a portion is missing. The sample holds about 4,700 clones, about a fifth seen once. Regarding treatment: randomized to nivolumab then ipilimumab (arm A) or the reverse (arm B). Patients had received no earlier DNA-damaging chemotherapy. This record belongs to a study of sequential checkpoint blockade in melanoma. At the level of the study: Randomization was 1:1 between first-line nivolumab→ipilimumab and ipilimumab→nivolumab. Matched biopsies came pretreatment and at week 13 for twenty-two patients. Each arm's sequence ended with maintenance nivolumab.

V was clipped by 3 bases and J by 2 bases, with 11 bases between them. This CDR3 comprises 14 residues. The germline CDR1 and CDR2 sequences are LNHDA and SQIVND (reference sequence). The receptor's source is a human donor with melanoma. The sample consisted of tumor tissue (inferred from file names), taken from a patient given nivolumab and ipilimumab in sequence. V and J are TRBV19 and TRBJ2-7, with a tentative D call TRBD1 (6 bases). The CDR3 coding sequence is TGTGCCAGTAGTATTGGACAGCTGGCCTACGAGCAGTACTTC. It encodes CASSIGQLAYEQYF. The complete variable domain, with remaining parts taken from reference TRBV19 and TRBJ2-7, reads DGGITQSPKYLFRKEGQNVTLSCEQNLNHDAMYWYRQDPGQGLRLIYYSQIVNDFQKGDIAEGYSVSREKKESFPLTVTSAQKNPTAFYLCASSIGQLAYEQYFGPGTRLTVT.